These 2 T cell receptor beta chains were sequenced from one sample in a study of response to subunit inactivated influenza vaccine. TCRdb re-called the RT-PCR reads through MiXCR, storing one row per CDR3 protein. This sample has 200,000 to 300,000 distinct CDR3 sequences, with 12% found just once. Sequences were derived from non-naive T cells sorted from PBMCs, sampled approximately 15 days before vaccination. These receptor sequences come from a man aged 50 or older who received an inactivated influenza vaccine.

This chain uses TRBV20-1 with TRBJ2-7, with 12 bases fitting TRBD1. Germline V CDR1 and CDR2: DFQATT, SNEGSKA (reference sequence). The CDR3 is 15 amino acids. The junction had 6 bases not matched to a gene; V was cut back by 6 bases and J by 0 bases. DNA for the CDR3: TGCAGTGCGGCCGGGACAGGGGGCGCCTCCTACGAGCAGTACTTC. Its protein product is CSAAGTGGASYEQYF.

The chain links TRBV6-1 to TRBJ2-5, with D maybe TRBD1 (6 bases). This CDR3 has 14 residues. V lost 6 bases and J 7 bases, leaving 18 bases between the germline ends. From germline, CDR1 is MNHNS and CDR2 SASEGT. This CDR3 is CASRQRRGVGTQYF. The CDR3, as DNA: TGTGCCAGCAGACAACGCAGGGGAGTTGGGACCCAGTACTTC.